The 20 T cell receptor beta chains listed next were all sequenced from one sample in a study of shared clonotypes between healthy human individuals. Selected positively for CCR7 and CD45RO-negative, naive CD8 cells excluded terminally differentiated effector memory CD45RA+ cells. Method: immunoSEQ multiplex PCR; TCRdb's copy keeps in-frame clones and lacks some. The sample has around 2,000,000 clones, about 95% seen once; the top ten hold 1% to 1.3%. Sequences were obtained from naive CD8+ T cells sorted from blood. The origin of the receptors is a man aged 18 to 30 in good health.

The chain couples TRBV11-2 to TRBJ2-7, with D perhaps TRBD1 (5 bases). V lost 0 bases, J lost 4 bases, and 10 bases lay in between. The germline gives CDR1 SGHAT, CDR2 FQNNGV. The CDR3 sequence is 14 residues long. The CDR3 reads CASSLEGHLYEQYF. CDR3 in DNA: TGTGCCAGCAGCTTAGAAGGACATCTTTACGAGCAGTACTTC.

This chain links TRBV10-2 with TRBJ1-6; TRBD1 matches at 12 bases. The CDR3 loop spans 15 amino acids. Unmatched junction bases numbered 3, after V lost 3 bases and J lost 9 bases. Germline V gives CDR1 WSHSY, CDR2 SAAADI. CDR3: CASSEGTGGFSPLHF. DNA of the CDR3: TGCGCCAGCAGTGAAGGGACAGGGGGCTTTTCACCCCTCCACTTT.

For this clone: This specimen includes other DNA sequences encoding the same CDR3. The rearrangement joins TRBV28 to TRBJ2-7; possibly TRBD1 for D (6 bases). Germline CDR1 is MDHEN and CDR2 is SYDVKM. The CDR3 loop spans 15 amino acids. Trimming removed 2 bases from V and 0 bases from J, with 11 bases in between. The CDR3 region is CASSLRGLSSYEQYF. The CDR3 region has the DNA TGTGCCAGCAGTTTAAGGGGGTTGAGCTCCTACGAGCAGTACTTC.

V and J are TRBV5-5 and TRBJ2-7; no definite D call. Trimming shortened V by 3 bases and J by 3 bases, and 7 bases separated the two germline ends. CDR3 length equals 12 residues. In germline, CDR1 is SGHKS, CDR2 YYEKEE (reference sequence). In nucleotides, the CDR3 is TGTGCCAGCAGCTCAGCCGACTACGAGCAGTACTTC. Encoded protein: CASSSADYEQYF.

The chain joins TRBV29-1 to TRBJ2-1, with 10 bases identical to TRBD2. Germline CDR1 SQVTM, CDR2 ANQGSEA. CDR3 length: 16 residues. The J segment lost 2 bases and the V segment lost 7 bases, leaving 11 bases of the junction unmatched. In DNA, the CDR3 is TGCAGCGCCCTTCTAGCGGGAGCGGTGACCTACAATGAGCAGTTCTTC. This translates into CSALLAGAVTYNEQFF.

The V and J genes are TRBV5-6 and TRBJ2-5, with a tentative D call TRBD1 (7 bases). Trimming shortened V by 4 bases and J by 2 bases, and 18 bases separated the two germline ends. Looked up from germline, CDR1 is SGHDT and CDR2 is YYEEEE. The CDR3 totals 16 residues. The CDR3 region has the DNA TGTGCCAGCAGCCGCCTCGCAGGGGGAGGACAAGAGACCCAGTACTTC. Residues: CASSRLAGGGQETQYF.

Notes on this clone: Other DNA sequences of this sample code for an identical CDR3. This chain connects TRBV29-1 to TRBJ2-3; D uncertain. Trimming left V 7 bases short and J 3 bases short, with 5 bases between. This CDR3 has 10 amino acids. The germline gives CDR1 SQVTM, CDR2 ANQGSEA. The CDR3 reads CSARTDTQYF. The DNA for the CDR3 is TGCAGCGCTCGAACAGATACGCAGTATTTT.

This clone was seen just once. The chain links TRBV6-5 to TRBJ1-2, with 8 positions matching TRBD1. V shed 6 bases and J 4 bases; nucleotides not matched to a gene: 4. Germline V CDR1 and CDR2: MNHEY, SVGAGI. This CDR3 contains 13 residues. DNA of the CDR3: TGTGCCAGCAGAGACGGGACAGGCTATGGCTACACCTTC. Protein: CASRDGTGYGYTF.

This clone was seen only once. Distinct nucleotide sequences in the sample also encode this CDR3. The J gene is TRBJ1-2, the V gene TRBV11-2, with TRBD1 matching 10 bases. The CDR3 length is 14 residues. V lost 1 base, J lost 8 bases, and 4 bases stayed unmatched. Per the germline V gene, CDR1 is SGHAT and CDR2 is FQNNGV. The CDR3 nucleotides read TGTGCCAGCAGCTTAGTAGGGACAGGGGACGGCTACACCTTC. Encoded protein: CASSLVGTGDGYTF.

The chain employs TRBV6-1 and TRBJ1-1; D is perhaps TRBD1 (6 bases). V lost 11 bases and J lost 7, with 14 bases in between. Per germline, CDR1 MNHNS and CDR2 SASEGT. The CDR3 contains 11 residues. CDR3: CASKGGREAFF. CDR3 nucleotides: TGTGCCTCGAAGGGGGGCCGTGAAGCTTTCTTT.

This chain links TRBV5-1 with TRBJ1-1; TRBD1 is a possible D gene (5 bases). CDR1 and CDR2 from the germline V gene are SGHRS and YFSETQ. V dropped 0 bases and J dropped 0 bases, with 12 bases sitting between them. The CDR3 is 16 residues long. The CDR3 DNA sequence: TGCGCCAGCAGCTTGGACACAGGCCTCATGAACACTGAAGCTTTCTTT. Translated, it gives CASSLDTGLMNTEAFF.

V usage is TRBV14 and J usage is TRBJ2-7; D is ambiguous. Per the germline V gene, CDR1 is SGHDN and CDR2 is FVKESK. The CDR3 covers 12 residues. Trimming took off 4 bases at V and 3 bases at J, with 7 bases between the two ends. The CDR3 sequence is CASSPNFYEQYF. Written as DNA, the CDR3 is TGTGCCAGCAGCCCGAATTTCTACGAGCAGTACTTC.

For this clone: The CDR3 ends on some other residue instead of the conserved phenylalanine or tryptophan, so this is likely a read error. No DNA is shown, since the ends of the CDR3 on it are uncertain; the CDR3 is the one TCRdb lists. The chain combines TRBV11-3 with TRBJ2-7; whether TRBD1, the table's D call, matches the DNA was not checked. The CDR3 has 9 amino acids, counting both end residues. The germline V gene encodes CDR1 SGHNT and CDR2 YENEEA. This chain's CDR3 is CASSPDRVY.

The sample holds one count of this clone. Other nucleotide sequences from this sample produce the same CDR3. J is TRBJ2-7 and V is TRBV11-2; D is uncertain. The CDR3 totals 13 residues. V shed 1 base and J shed 1 base, with 5 bases lying between them. Germline V gives CDR1 SGHAT, CDR2 FQNNGV. The CDR3 protein is CASSLVLSYEQYF. CDR3 nucleotides: TGTGCCAGCAGCTTAGTATTATCCTACGAGCAGTACTTC.

Remarks on this clone: A much larger clone lies a single base off, so this may be a read error. The rearrangement joins TRBV30 to TRBJ1-1, with a possible D match to TRBD1 (6 bases). CDR1 is GTSNPN and CDR2 is SVGIG in the germline V gene (reference sequence). The CDR3 is made up of 13 amino acids. Trimming took off 4 bases at V and 8 bases at J, with 17 bases between the two ends. This CDR3 reads CAWTGRGGLEAFF. The CDR3 DNA follows: TGTGCCTGGACCGGGAGGGGGGGACTCGAAGCTTTCTTT.

V is TRBV9 and J is TRBJ2-1, with D uncertain. V lost 3 bases to trimming and J lost 6 bases, with 25 bases between them. The CDR3 covers 18 residues. In germline, CDR1 is SGDLS, CDR2 YYNGEE. The CDR3 bases are TGTGCCAGCAGCGCCTCGCCGGAAGACATTTTGCTAGTCAATGAGCAGTTCTTC. It codes for CASSASPEDILLVNEQFF.

This chain links TRBV5-8 with TRBJ2-7, with a possible D match to TRBD2 (6 bases). This CDR3 is 15 amino acids long. Germline V CDR1 and CDR2: SGHTS, YDEGEE. Trimming took 1 base from V and 3 from J, leaving 14 bases between them. CDR3 bases: TGTGCCAGCAGCTTGATGTTCGGGGGATTCTACGAGCAGTACTTC. Translated: CASSLMFGGFYEQYF.

This clone appeared once. V usage is TRBV4-1 and J usage is TRBJ1-6; tentatively, D is TRBD1 (5 bases). Germline lookup yields CDR1 MGHRA and CDR2 YSYEKL. This CDR3 is 13 amino acids long. The ends were cut back, 3 bases at V and 10 bases at J, with 10 bases in the middle. CDR3 in amino acids: CASSQGPTSPLHF. The CDR3 DNA reads TGCGCCAGCAGCCAGGGACCGACGTCACCCCTCCACTTT.

This rearrangement joins TRBV7-9 to TRBJ2-2; 7 bases align to TRBD2. Per germline, CDR1 SEHNR and CDR2 FQNEAQ (reference sequence). The CDR3 spans 16 residues. Germline trimming cut 1 base from V and 0 bases from J; bases unmatched to any gene: 2. The CDR3 region is CASSLGGLANTGELFF. The CDR3 coding sequence is TGTGCCAGCAGCTTAGGTGGACTAGCGAACACCGGGGAGCTGTTTTTT.

With regard to this clone: Other DNA sequences of this sample code for an identical CDR3. The J gene is TRBJ2-7, the V gene TRBV7-9; 11 bases fit TRBD1. Trimming at V came to 3 bases and at J to 1 base, leaving 2 bases not matched to a gene. Germline V gives CDR1 SEHNR, CDR2 FQNEAQ (reference sequence). The CDR3 length is 15 residues. As DNA, the CDR3 is TGTGCCAGCAGCTTTAGGGACAGGGGGTCCTACGAGCAGTACTTC. Encoded protein: CASSFRDRGSYEQYF.